The 27 T cell receptor beta chains below come from one sample, sequenced in a study of CD8 T cells in Susac syndrome. Random hexamers primed reverse transcription of about 0.45 to 1 ug RNA. TCRdb re-derived calls from the immunoSEQ multiplex PCR reads in MiXCR, one entry per CDR3 protein. The sample contains under 95,000 distinct CDR3 sequences, about 95% of which appear only once. The material sequenced was CD8+ T cells from PBMCs. The origin of the receptors is a human donor with Susac syndrome.

The chain carries TRBV6-5 and TRBJ2-5; 7 bases are shared with TRBD1. From germline, CDR1 is MNHEY and CDR2 SVGAGI. This CDR3 region has 15 residues. Trimming took 4 bases from V and 5 from J; bases not matched to a gene: 10. The CDR3 nucleotides read TGTGCCAGCAGTTCACAGGGGTCAGGCGGGGAGACCCAGTACTTC. Encoded protein: CASSSQGSGGETQYF.

The gene calls are TRBV27 and TRBJ1-2, with no clear D. This CDR3 is 13 amino acids long. The V end lost 0 bases, the J end lost 6 bases, and 8 bases lay between the germline ends. Germline loops: CDR1 MNHEY, CDR2 SMNVEV (reference sequence). CDR3 nucleotides: TGTGCCAGCAGTTTATCCAAATGGGATGGCTACACCTTC. Its protein product is CASSLSKWDGYTF.

This chain links TRBV19 with TRBJ1-1, with no clear D. V was clipped by 1 base and J by 1 base, with 10 bases between them. CDR1 and CDR2 (germline): LNHDA, SQIVND (reference sequence). The CDR3 is 15 amino acids. CDR3 bases: TGTGCCAGTAGTATAGCGCCGCTACCGAACACTGAAGCTTTCTTT. Encoded protein: CASSIAPLPNTEAFF.

The V call is TRBV24-1, the J call TRBJ2-5, with TRBD2 identical over 12 bases. V shed 4 bases and J 4 bases; nucleotides not matched to a gene: 3. The germline gives CDR1 KGHDR, CDR2 SFDVKD. The CDR3 spans 15 residues. The DNA of the CDR3 is TGTGCCACCAGTGAAACGACTAGCGGGAGAGAGACCCAGTACTTC. This encodes CATSETTSGRETQYF.

This chain connects TRBV7-9 to TRBJ2-7; the match to TRBD1 covers 8 bases. This CDR3 contains 15 residues. Trimming took 2 bases from V and 7 from J; bases not matched to a gene: 10. The germline CDR1 and CDR2 sequences are SEHNR and FQNEAQ (reference sequence). This CDR3 is CASSLNVRGRKEQYF. CDR3 coding DNA: TGTGCCAGCAGCTTAAATGTCAGGGGGCGTAAAGAGCAGTACTTC.

The chain couples TRBV9 to TRBJ2-3; D gene ambiguous. Germline assignment: CDR1 SGDLS and CDR2 YYNGEE. There are 12 residues in the CDR3. The V end lost 0 bases, the J end lost 4 bases, and 3 bases lay between the germline ends. The CDR3 protein is CASSVGSDTQYF. In nucleotides, the CDR3 is TGTGCCAGCAGCGTAGGGTCAGATACGCAGTATTTT.

The gene calls are TRBV4-1 and TRBJ2-4; 8 bases map to TRBD1. This CDR3 region has 14 residues. The germline V gene has CDR1 MGHRA and CDR2 YSYEKL. Trimming at V came to 1 base and at J to 11 bases, leaving 7 bases not matched to a gene. The CDR3 DNA is TGCGCCAGCAGCCAAGGGACAGGGTCCCTCTTTCAGTACTTC. Protein product: CASSQGTGSLFQYF.

The chain carries TRBV29-1 and TRBJ2-7; D remains ambiguous. Germline assignment: CDR1 SQVTM and CDR2 ANQGSEA. The CDR3 contains 13 residues. Trimming cost V 4 bases and J 0 bases, with 10 bases left between them. The CDR3 region is CSVVTAYSYEQYF. CDR3 nucleotide sequence: TGCAGCGTTGTAACAGCCTACTCCTACGAGCAGTACTTC.

The chain carries TRBV20-1 and TRBJ2-7, with 7 bases lining up with TRBD1. This CDR3 region has 14 residues. Germline V lookup: CDR1 DFQATT, CDR2 SNEGSKA (reference sequence). The V segment lost 2 bases and the J segment 2 bases; nucleotides outside the gene matches: 6. The DNA for the CDR3 is TGCAGTGCTAGACCCTGGGACAGAACCTACGAGCAGTACTTC. It specifies CSARPWDRTYEQYF.

The chain carries TRBV29-1 and TRBJ2-6; no clear D. CDR3 length equals 15 residues. Trimming cost V 7 bases and J 4 bases, with 17 bases left between them. From germline, CDR1 is SQVTM and CDR2 ANQGSEA. CDR3 DNA sequence: TGCAGCGGATACACCGGCGGTAAGGGGGCCAACGTCCTGACTTTC. It specifies CSGYTGGKGANVLTF. Supplemented by reference TRBV29-1 and TRBJ2-6, the full variable domain reads SAVISQKPSRDICQRGTSLTIQCQVDSQVTMMFWYRQQPGQSLTLIATANQGSEATYESGFVIDKFPISRPNLTFSTLTVSNMSPEDSSIYLCSGYTGGKGANVLTFGAGSRLTVL.

This chain uses TRBV12-3 or TRBV12-4 with TRBJ1-2, with no clear D. With 5 bases removed from V and 2 bases from J, the gap between germline ends came to 12 bases. This CDR3 is built from 14 residues. CDR3 DNA sequence: TGTGCCAGCAGTCTTGGGCCCAGCAACTATGGCTACACCTTC. Its translation is CASSLGPSNYGYTF.

This chain joins TRBV7-6 and TRBJ2-4; 7 nucleotides align to TRBD1. Germline trimming cut 5 bases from V and 8 bases from J; bases unmatched to any gene: 9. This CDR3 has 14 amino acids. Germline V gene data show CDR1 as SGHVS and CDR2 as FNYEAQ. The CDR3 DNA follows: TGTGCCAGCAGCCTCACAGGGGAAAGGGACATTCAGTACTTC. Amino acid sequence: CASSLTGERDIQYF.

The rearrangement joins TRBV5-6 to TRBJ2-2; D remains ambiguous. Germline CDR1 and CDR2: SGHDT and YYEEEE. This CDR3 is 13 amino acids long. V was pared by 5 bases and J by 5 bases, with 10 bases between. The CDR3 loop reads CASSWAFTGELFF. The CDR3 coding sequence is TGTGCCAGCAGTTGGGCGTTTACCGGGGAGCTGTTTTTT.

The chain combines TRBV6-6 with TRBJ2-7; weak D call: TRBD1 (6 bases). The CDR3 sequence is 12 residues long. The germline V and J ends were trimmed by 6 bases and 7 bases, with 13 bases remaining between them. The germline V gene encodes CDR1 MNHNY and CDR2 SVGAGI (reference sequence). The CDR3 loop is CASREQGWEQYF. For the CDR3, the DNA is TGTGCCAGCAGAGAGCAGGGGTGGGAGCAGTACTTC.

The chain combines TRBV20-1 with TRBJ2-3; 9 bases line up with TRBD1. Germline V gene data show CDR1 as DFQATT and CDR2 as SNEGSKA (reference sequence). Trimming removed 6 bases from V and 0 bases from J; junction bases left unmatched: 13. The CDR3 runs to 17 residues. In DNA form, the CDR3 reads TGCAGTGCGCCAGACAGGGGGGCTTCCCTTAGCACAGATACGCAGTATTTT. Translating it yields CSAPDRGASLSTDTQYF.

The chain is built from TRBV9 and TRBJ2-3; TRBD2 agrees at 14 bases. The germline gives CDR1 SGDLS, CDR2 YYNGEE. The CDR3 is made up of 16 amino acids. The V and J ends lost 3 bases and 4 bases, in that order; junction bases with no gene match: 4. CDR3 DNA: TGTGCCAGCAGCGCTGGGACTAGCGGGAGCGCAGATACGCAGTATTTT. This encodes CASSAGTSGSADTQYF.

J is TRBJ2-7 and V is TRBV20-1; 9 bases are a match to TRBD2. V lost 6 bases to trimming and J lost 1 base; unmatched junction nucleotides: 10. Germline lookup yields CDR1 DFQATT and CDR2 SNEGSKA (reference sequence). CDR3 length equals 15 residues. DNA for the CDR3: TGCAGTGCCAACAAGGCTAGCGGGATTTCCTACGAGCAGTACTTC. The encoded protein is CSANKASGISYEQYF.

The V call is TRBV29-1, the J call TRBJ2-7; D call uncertain. The CDR3 is 11 residues long. V dropped 4 bases and J dropped 0 bases, with 4 bases sitting between them. Germline CDR1 SQVTM, CDR2 ANQGSEA. The DNA of the CDR3 is TGCAGCGTTGGGGACTCCTACGAGCAGTACTTC. The encoded protein is CSVGDSYEQYF.

The chain recombines TRBV2 with TRBJ1-1; D possibly corresponds to TRBD1 (5 bases). Germline V gene sequence: CDR1 SNHLY, CDR2 FYNNEI. The CDR3 has 16 amino acids. Trimming cost V 6 bases and J 2 bases, with 19 bases left between them. CDR3 coding DNA: TGTGCCAGCAGGACTGCAGGGTATAGTGGAAACACTGAAGCTTTCTTT. Protein sequence: CASRTAGYSGNTEAFF.

The chain uses TRBV4-1 and TRBJ2-1; 7 nucleotides match TRBD1. The V and J ends lost 4 bases and 2 bases, in that order; junction bases with no gene match: 5. The CDR3 has 15 residues. Germline assignment: CDR1 MGHRA and CDR2 YSYEKL. In DNA form, the CDR3 reads TGCGCCAGCAGCCTCCGACAGGGCCCCTACAATGAGCAGTTCTTC. It encodes CASSLRQGPYNEQFF.

The chain couples TRBV15 to TRBJ1-5, with 12 bases fitting TRBD1. The CDR3 runs to 16 residues. The V gene end was trimmed by 5 bases and the J gene end by 7 bases; junction bases not matched to a gene: 9. Germline values: CDR1 LNHNV, CDR2 YYDKDF (reference sequence). In nucleotides, the CDR3 is TGTGCCACCAGCGAGACTGGGACAGGGGGCGACCAGCCCCAGCATTTT. It encodes CATSETGTGGDQPQHF.

The sample holds one count of this clonotype. The chain couples TRBV30 to TRBJ2-1, with 11 bases aligning to TRBD2. The V gene end was trimmed by 7 bases and the J gene end by 5 bases; junction bases not matched to a gene: 1. Germline V gene sequence: CDR1 GTSNPN, CDR2 SVGIG (reference sequence). The CDR3 contains 12 residues. The CDR3 region is CALAGGNNEQFF. DNA for the CDR3: TGTGCCTTAGCGGGAGGGAACAATGAGCAGTTCTTC.

The chain recombines TRBV28 with TRBJ1-1; D remains unclear. This CDR3 spans 17 amino acids. Germline CDR1 reads MDHEN; CDR2 reads SYDVKM. With 10 bases removed from V and 0 bases from J, the gap between germline ends came to 24 bases. In DNA form, the CDR3 reads TGTGCCACCCACGGGATGGTCCCACAGATAATGAACACTGAAGCTTTCTTT. Translation: CATHGMVPQIMNTEAFF.

The V gene is TRBV7-9, the J gene TRBJ2-2; D possibly corresponds to TRBD1 (5 bases). Trimming pared 9 bases from V and 8 bases from J, leaving 13 bases between. Germline CDR1 is SEHNR and CDR2 is FQNEAQ (reference sequence). The CDR3 covers 12 residues. The chain's CDR3 is CARTEKEGELFF. CDR3 DNA sequence: TGTGCCAGGACAGAAAAAGAAGGGGAGCTGTTTTTT.

This chain uses TRBV7-9 with TRBJ2-5, with a weak D call TRBD2 (5 bases). The CDR3 has 15 residues. V dropped 5 bases and J dropped 2 bases, with 15 bases sitting between them. Germline-derived CDR1 and CDR2 are SEHNR and FQNEAQ (reference sequence). Here the CDR3 DNA reads TGTGCCAGCAGCCGCCCCCCGGGGAGACAAGAGACCCAGTACTTC. Amino acid sequence: CASSRPPGRQETQYF.

This sequence joins TRBV5-1 and TRBJ2-7; a possible D gene is TRBD1 (5 bases). Germline lookup yields CDR1 SGHRS and CDR2 YFSETQ. The germline V and J ends were trimmed by 4 bases and 1 base, with 15 bases remaining between them. This CDR3 is 15 amino acids long. CDR3 protein: CASSPVPGPSYEQYF. The CDR3, as DNA: TGCGCCAGCAGCCCCGTCCCAGGGCCTTCCTACGAGCAGTACTTC.

J is TRBJ1-2 and V is TRBV4-1; D remains ambiguous. The CDR3 sequence is 15 residues long. CDR1 is MGHRA, CDR2 YSYEKL, per germline. Trimming left V 0 bases short and J 4 bases short, with 12 bases between. The CDR3 loop is CASSQDLGQVYGYTF. The DNA for the CDR3 is TGCGCCAGCAGCCAAGATCTTGGTCAGGTCTATGGCTACACCTTC.